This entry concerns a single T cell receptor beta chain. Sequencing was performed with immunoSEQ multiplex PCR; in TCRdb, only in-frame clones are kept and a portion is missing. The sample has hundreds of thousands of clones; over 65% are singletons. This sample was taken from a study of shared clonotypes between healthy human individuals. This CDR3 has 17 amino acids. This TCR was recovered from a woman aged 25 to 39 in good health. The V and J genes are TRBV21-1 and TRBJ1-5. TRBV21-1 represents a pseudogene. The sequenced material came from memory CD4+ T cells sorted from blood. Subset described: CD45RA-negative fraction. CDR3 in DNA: TGTGCCAGCAGCAGATTGGCCGGGACGCATAGCAATCAGCCCCAGCATTTT. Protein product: CASSRLAGTHSNQPQHF.